What follows is one T cell receptor beta chain and its context. Antigen unknown. The record originates from a study of T cells after posttransplantation cyclophosphamide. Study-level findings and limits: Later blood repertoires were often dominated by clones from the donor CD8+ memory compartment. Recipient CMV seropositivity and CMV reactivation strongly tracked TRB clonality.

V lost 5 bases and J 2 bases, leaving 12 bases between the germline ends. CDR1 is SGHRS and CDR2 is YFSETQ in the germline V gene. This CDR3 has 14 amino acids. Libraries were prepared by immunoSEQ multiplex PCR; TCRdb keeps only in-frame clonotypes and omits some of them. The data hold approximately 30,000 clones, with around nine tenths observed a single time. Sequences were obtained from PBMCs. This rearrangement joins TRBV5-1 to TRBJ2-3; tentative D call: TRBD2 (6 bases). This receptor was identified in a woman in her thirties or forties with a blood cancer, CMV-positive, and with a related stem cell donor. The CDR3, as DNA: TGCGCCAGCAGATTGTCGGGGGTCACAGATACGCAGTATTTT. Protein: CASRLSGVTDTQYF.